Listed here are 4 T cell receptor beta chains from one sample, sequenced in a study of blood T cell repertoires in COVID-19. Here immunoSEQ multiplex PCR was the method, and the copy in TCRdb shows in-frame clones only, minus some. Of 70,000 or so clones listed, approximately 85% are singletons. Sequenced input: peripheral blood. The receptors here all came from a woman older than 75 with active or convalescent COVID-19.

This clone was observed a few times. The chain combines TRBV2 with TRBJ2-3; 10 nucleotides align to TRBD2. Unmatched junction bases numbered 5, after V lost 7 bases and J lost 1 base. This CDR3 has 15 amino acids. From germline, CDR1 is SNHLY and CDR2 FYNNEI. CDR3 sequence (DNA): TGTGCCAGCAAGGTCCTAGCGGGGGGCACAGATACGCAGTATTTT. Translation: CASKVLAGGTDTQYF. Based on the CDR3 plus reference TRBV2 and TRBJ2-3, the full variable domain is EPEVTQTPSHQVTQMGQEVILRCVPISNHLYFYWYRQILGQKVEFLVSFYNNEISEKSEIFDDQFSVERPDGSNFTLKIRSTKLEDSAMYFCASKVLAGGTDTQYFGPGTRLTVL.

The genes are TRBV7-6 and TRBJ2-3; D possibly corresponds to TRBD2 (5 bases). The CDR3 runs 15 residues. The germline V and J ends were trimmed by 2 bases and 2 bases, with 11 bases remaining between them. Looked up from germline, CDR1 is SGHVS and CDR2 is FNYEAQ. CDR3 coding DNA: TGTGCCAGCAGCTTATCTTCGACTATCACAGATACGCAGTATTTT. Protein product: CASSLSSTITDTQYF.

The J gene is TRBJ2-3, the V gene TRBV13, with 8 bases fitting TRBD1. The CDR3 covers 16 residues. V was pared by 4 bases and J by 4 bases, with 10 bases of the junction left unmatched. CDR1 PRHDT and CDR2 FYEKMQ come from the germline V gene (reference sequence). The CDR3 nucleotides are TGTGCCAGCAGCTCCCCCACGACAGGGGTTGCAGATACGCAGTATTTT. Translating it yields CASSSPTTGVADTQYF. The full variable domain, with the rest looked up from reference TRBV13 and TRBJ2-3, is AAGVIQSPRHLIKEKRETATLKCYPIPRHDTVYWYQQGPGQDPQFLISFYEKMQSDKGSIPDRFSAQQFSDYHSELNMSSLELGDSALYFCASSSPTTGVADTQYFGPGTRLTVL.

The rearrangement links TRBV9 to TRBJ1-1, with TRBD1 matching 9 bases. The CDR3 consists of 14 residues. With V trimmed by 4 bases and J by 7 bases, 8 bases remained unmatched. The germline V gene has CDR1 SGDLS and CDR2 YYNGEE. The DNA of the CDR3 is TGTGCCAGCAGCCCCCGGACAGGGGAGGGTGAAGCTTTCTTT. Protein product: CASSPRTGEGEAFF.